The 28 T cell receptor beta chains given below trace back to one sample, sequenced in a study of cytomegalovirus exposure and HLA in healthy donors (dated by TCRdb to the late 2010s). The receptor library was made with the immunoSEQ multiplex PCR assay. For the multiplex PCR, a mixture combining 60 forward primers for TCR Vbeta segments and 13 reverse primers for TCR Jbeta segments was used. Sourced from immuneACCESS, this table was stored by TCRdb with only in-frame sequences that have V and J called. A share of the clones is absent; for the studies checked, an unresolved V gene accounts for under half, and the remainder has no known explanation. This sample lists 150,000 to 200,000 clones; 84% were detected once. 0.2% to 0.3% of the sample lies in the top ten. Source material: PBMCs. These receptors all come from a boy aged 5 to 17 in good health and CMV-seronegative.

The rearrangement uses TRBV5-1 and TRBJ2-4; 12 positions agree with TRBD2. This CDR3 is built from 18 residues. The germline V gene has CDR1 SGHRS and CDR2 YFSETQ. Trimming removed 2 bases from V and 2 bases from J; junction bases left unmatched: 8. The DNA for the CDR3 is TGCGCCAGCAGCTTCAGGAGACTAGCGGGAGATACCAAAAACATTCAGTACTTC. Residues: CASSFRRLAGDTKNIQYF. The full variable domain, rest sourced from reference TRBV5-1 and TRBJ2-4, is KAGVTQTPRYLIKTRGQQVTLSCSPISGHRSVSWYQQTPGQGLQFLFEYFSETQRNKGNFPGRFSGRQFSNSRSEMNVSTLELGDSALYLCASSFRRLAGDTKNIQYFGAGTRLSVL.

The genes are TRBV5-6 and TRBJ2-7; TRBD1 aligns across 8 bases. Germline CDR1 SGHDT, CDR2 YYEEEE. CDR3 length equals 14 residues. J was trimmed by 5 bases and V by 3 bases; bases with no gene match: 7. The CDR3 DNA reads TGTGCCAGCAGCTACCCGGGACAGGCCAACGAGCAGTACTTC. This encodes CASSYPGQANEQYF.

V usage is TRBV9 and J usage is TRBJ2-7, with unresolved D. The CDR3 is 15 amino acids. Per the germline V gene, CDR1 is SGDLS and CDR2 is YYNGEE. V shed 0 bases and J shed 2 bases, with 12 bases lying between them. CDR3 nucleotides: TGTGCCAGCAGCGTAGCAGGTGATCCAGCCTACGAGCAGTACTTC. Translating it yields CASSVAGDPAYEQYF.

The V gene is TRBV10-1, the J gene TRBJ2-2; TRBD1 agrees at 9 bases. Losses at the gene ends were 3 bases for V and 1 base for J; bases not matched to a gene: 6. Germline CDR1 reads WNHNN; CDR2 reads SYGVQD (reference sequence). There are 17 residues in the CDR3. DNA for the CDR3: TGCGCCAGCAGTGAATTCCGGACAGGGGAGAACACCGGGGAGCTGTTTTTT. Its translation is CASSEFRTGENTGELFF.

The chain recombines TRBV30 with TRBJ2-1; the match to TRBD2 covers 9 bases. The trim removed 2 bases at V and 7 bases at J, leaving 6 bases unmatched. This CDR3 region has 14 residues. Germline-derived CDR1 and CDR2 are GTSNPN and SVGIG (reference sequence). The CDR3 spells CAWSLAGQVNEQFF. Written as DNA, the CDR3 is TGTGCCTGGAGTCTAGCGGGACAAGTTAATGAGCAGTTCTTC.

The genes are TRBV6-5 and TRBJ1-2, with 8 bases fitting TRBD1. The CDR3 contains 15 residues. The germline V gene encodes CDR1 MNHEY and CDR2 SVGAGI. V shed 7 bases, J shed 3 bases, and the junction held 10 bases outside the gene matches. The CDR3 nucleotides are TGTGCCAGCACTCACGACAGGGGAGGAGACTATGGCTACACCTTC. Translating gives CASTHDRGGDYGYTF.

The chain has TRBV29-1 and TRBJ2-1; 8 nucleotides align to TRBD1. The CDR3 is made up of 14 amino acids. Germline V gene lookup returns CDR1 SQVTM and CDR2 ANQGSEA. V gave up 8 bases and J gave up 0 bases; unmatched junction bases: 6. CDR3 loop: CSTGQESSYNEQFF. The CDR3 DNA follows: TGCAGCACGGGACAGGAGAGCTCCTACAATGAGCAGTTCTTC.

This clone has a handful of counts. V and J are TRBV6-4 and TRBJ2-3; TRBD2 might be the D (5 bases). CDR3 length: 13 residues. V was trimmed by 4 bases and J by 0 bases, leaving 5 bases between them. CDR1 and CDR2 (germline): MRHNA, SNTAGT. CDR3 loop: CASSAGSTDTQYF. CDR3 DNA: TGTGCCAGCAGTGCGGGGAGCACAGATACGCAGTATTTT.

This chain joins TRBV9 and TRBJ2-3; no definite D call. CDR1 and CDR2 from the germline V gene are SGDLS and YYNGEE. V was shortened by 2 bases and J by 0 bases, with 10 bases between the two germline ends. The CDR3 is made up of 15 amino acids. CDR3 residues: CASSVYGTSTDTQYF. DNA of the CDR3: TGTGCCAGCAGCGTTTATGGCACCAGCACAGATACGCAGTATTTT.

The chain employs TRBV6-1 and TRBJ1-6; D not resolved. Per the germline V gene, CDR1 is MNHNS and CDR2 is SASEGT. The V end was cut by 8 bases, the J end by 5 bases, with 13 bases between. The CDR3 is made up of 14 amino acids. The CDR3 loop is CASVKEGDNSPLHF. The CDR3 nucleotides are TGTGCCAGCGTTAAAGAGGGTGATAATTCACCCCTCCACTTT.

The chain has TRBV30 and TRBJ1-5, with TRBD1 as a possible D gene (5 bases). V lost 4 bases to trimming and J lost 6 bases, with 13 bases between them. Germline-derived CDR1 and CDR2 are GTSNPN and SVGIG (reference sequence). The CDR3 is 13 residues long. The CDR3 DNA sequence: TGTGCCTGGACGCAGGGCGTGAGTCAGCCCCAGCATTTT. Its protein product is CAWTQGVSQPQHF.

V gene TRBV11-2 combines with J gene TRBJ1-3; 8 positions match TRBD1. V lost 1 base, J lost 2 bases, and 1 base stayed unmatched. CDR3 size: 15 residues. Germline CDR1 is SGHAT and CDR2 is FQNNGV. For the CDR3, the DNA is TGTGCCAGCAGCTTAGCAGGGGGCACTGGAAACACCATATATTTT. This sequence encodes CASSLAGGTGNTIYF.

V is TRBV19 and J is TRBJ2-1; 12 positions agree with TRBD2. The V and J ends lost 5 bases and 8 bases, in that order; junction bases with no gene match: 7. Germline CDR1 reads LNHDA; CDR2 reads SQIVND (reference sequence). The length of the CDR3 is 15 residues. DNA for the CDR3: TGTGCCAGTAGTGTACTAGCGGGGGGCCCTCATGAGCAGTTCTTC. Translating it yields CASSVLAGGPHEQFF.

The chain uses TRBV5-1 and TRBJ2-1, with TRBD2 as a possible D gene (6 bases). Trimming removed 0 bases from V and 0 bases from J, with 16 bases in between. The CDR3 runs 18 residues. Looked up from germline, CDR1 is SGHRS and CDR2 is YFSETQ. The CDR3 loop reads CASSLEFGRMSSYNEQFF. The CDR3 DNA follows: TGCGCCAGCAGCTTGGAATTTGGGAGGATGAGCTCCTACAATGAGCAGTTCTTC.

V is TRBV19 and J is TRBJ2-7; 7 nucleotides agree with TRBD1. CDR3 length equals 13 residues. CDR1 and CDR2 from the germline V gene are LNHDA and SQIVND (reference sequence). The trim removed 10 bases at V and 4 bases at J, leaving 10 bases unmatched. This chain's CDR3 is CATTRGRGYEQYF. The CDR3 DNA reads TGTGCCACGACGAGGGGGCGCGGGTACGAGCAGTACTTC.

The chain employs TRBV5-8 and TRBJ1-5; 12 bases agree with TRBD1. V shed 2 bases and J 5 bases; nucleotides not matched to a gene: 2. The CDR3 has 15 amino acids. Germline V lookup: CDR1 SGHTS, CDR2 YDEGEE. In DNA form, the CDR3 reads TGTGCCAGCAGCTTAGGGGACAGGGGGCATCAGCCCCAGCATTTT. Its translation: CASSLGDRGHQPQHF. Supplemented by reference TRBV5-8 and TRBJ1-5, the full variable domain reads EAGVTQSPTHLIKTRGQQATLRCSPISGHTSVYWYQQALGLGLQFLLWYDEGEERNRGNFPPRFSGRQFPNYSSELNVNALELEDSALYLCASSLGDRGHQPQHFGDGTRLSIL.

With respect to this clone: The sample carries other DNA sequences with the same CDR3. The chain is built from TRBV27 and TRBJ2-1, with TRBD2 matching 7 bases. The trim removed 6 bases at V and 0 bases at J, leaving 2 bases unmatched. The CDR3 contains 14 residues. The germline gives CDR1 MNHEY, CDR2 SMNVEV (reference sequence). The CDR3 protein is CASRGGSSYNEQFF. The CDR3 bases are TGTGCCAGCAGAGGCGGGAGCTCCTACAATGAGCAGTTCTTC.

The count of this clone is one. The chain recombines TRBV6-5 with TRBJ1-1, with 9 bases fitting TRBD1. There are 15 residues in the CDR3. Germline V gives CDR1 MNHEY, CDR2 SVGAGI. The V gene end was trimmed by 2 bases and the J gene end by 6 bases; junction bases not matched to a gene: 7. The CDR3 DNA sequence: TGTGCCAGCAGTTACCTGGACAGGGGTTTGGCTGAAGCTTTCTTT. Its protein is CASSYLDRGLAEAFF.

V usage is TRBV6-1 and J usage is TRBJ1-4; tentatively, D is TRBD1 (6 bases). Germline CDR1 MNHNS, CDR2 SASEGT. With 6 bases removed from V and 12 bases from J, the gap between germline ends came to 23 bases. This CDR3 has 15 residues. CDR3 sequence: CASSVMWGPAGELFF. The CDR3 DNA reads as TGTGCCAGCAGCGTCATGTGGGGGCCCGCCGGGGAACTGTTTTTT.

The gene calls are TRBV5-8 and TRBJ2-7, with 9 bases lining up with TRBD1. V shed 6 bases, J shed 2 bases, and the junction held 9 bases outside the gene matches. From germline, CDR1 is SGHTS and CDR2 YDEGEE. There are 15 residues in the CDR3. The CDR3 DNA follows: TGTGCCAGCATGACTGGGACAGGGAGGACCTACGAGCAGTACTTC. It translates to CASMTGTGRTYEQYF.

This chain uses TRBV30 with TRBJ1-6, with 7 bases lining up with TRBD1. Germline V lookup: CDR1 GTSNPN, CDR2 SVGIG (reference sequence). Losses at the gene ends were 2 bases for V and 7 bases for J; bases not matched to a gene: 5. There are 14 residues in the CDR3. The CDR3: CAWSIDRANSPLHF. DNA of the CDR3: TGTGCCTGGAGTATCGACAGGGCGAATTCACCCCTCCACTTT.

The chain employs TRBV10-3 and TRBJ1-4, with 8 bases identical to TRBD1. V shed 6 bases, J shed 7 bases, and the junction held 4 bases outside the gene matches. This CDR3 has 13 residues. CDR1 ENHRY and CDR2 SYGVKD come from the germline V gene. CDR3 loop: CAISAGGGEKLFF. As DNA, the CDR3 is TGTGCCATCAGCGCAGGGGGCGGTGAAAAACTGTTTTTT.

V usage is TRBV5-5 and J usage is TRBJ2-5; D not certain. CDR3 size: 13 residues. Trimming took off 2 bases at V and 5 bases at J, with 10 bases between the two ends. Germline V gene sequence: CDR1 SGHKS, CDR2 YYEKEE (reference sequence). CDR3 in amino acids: CASSFPGSETQYF. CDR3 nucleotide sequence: TGTGCCAGCAGCTTTCCAGGTAGTGAGACCCAGTACTTC.

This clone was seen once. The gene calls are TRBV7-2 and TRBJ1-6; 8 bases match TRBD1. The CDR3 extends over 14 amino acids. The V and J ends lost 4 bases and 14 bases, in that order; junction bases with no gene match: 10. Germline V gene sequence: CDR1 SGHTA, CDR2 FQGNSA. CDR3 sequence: CASSSGQVLRALHF. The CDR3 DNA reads TGTGCCAGCAGCTCGGGACAGGTCCTGAGGGCCCTCCACTTT.

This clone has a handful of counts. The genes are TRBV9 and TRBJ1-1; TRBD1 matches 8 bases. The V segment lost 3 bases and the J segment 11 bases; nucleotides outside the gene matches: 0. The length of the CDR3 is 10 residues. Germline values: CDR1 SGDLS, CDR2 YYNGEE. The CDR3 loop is CASSGDRAFF. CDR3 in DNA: TGTGCCAGCAGCGGGGACAGGGCTTTCTTT. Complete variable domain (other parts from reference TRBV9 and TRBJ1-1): DSGVTQTPKHLITATGQRVTLRCSPRSGDLSVYWYQQSLDQGLQFLIQYYNGEERAKGNILERFSAQQFPDLHSELNLSSLELGDSALYFCASSGDRAFFGQGTRLTVV.

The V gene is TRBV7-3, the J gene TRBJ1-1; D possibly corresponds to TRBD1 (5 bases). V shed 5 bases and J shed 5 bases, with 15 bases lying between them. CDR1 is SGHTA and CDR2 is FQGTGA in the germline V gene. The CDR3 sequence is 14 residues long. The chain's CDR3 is CASSPWGDGTEAFF. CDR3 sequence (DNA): TGTGCCAGCAGCCCCTGGGGGGATGGGACTGAAGCTTTCTTT. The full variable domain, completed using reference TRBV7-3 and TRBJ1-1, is GAGVSQTPSNKVTEKGKYVELRCDPISGHTALYWYRQSLGQGPEFLIYFQGTGAADDSGLPNDRFFAVRPEGSVSTLKIQRTERGDSAVYLCASSPWGDGTEAFFGQGTRLTVV.

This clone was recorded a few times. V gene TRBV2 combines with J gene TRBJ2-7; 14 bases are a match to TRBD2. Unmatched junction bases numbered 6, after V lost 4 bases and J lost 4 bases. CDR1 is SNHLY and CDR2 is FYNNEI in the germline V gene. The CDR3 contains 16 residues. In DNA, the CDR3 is TGTGCCAGCAGTGCTACCGGGACTAGCGGGAGATACGAGCAGTACTTC. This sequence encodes CASSATGTSGRYEQYF. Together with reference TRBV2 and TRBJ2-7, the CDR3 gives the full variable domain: EPEVTQTPSHQVTQMGQEVILRCVPISNHLYFYWYRQILGQKVEFLVSFYNNEISEKSEIFDDQFSVERPDGSNFTLKIRSTKLEDSAMYFCASSATGTSGRYEQYFGPGTRLTVT.

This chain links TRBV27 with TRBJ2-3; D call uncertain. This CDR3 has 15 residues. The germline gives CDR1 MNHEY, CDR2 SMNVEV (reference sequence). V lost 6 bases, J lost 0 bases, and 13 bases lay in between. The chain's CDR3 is CASSPTLLSTDTQYF. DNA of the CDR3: TGTGCCAGCAGCCCAACTCTTCTTAGCACAGATACGCAGTATTTT.